What follows is one T cell receptor beta chain and its context. The target antigen is unknown. These data are taken from a study of cytomegalovirus exposure and HLA in healthy donors. 13 Jbeta primers and 60 Vbeta primers were used for the PCR. As processed by the authors: The authors later counted 75 million to 90 million unique TCR beta chains, around 9.9 million of them shared. TCRdb keeps only in-frame clones here, not all; method: immunoSEQ multiplex PCR. V and J calls plus clone size are reproduced from that table; the DNA served to infer D and trimming. The top ten clones hold approximately 2.5% of a sample with about 130,000 clones, around 80% of them seen once. General observations from the study: A further, later analysis showed that HLA-associated TCR beta chains (compared with equally common others) were more clonally expanded.

Sample: PBMCs. The receptor was isolated from a middle-aged man in good health and CMV-seronegative.

CDR3 sequence: CASSQVRRGVRDTGELFF. As DNA, the CDR3 is TGCGCCAGCAGCCAAGTGCGGCGGGGGGTAAGGGACACCGGGGAGCTGTTTTTT. The rearrangement joins TRBV4-1 to TRBJ2-2, with 8 nucleotides matching TRBD2. V was clipped by 1 base and J by 3 bases; unmatched bases: 10. The CDR3 contains 18 residues. Germline V lookup: CDR1 MGHRA, CDR2 YSYEKL.